Below, 14 T cell receptor beta chains from the same sample are listed, as sequenced in a study of blood T cell repertoires in COVID-19. Method: immunoSEQ multiplex PCR; TCRdb's copy keeps in-frame clones and lacks some. Of about 150,000 clones listed, 65% to 85% are singletons. Sequenced input: peripheral blood. The receptors come from a man in his thirties or forties with COVID-19, enrolled during active disease.

The gene calls are TRBV15 and TRBJ1-5; D is possibly TRBD1 (6 bases). This CDR3 has 19 amino acids. Germline V lookup: CDR1 LNHNV, CDR2 YYDKDF (reference sequence). Trimming removed 5 bases from V and 0 bases from J, with 23 bases in between. The CDR3 sequence: CATSRGGRDISLSNQPQHF. CDR3 DNA: TGTGCCACCAGCCGTGGGGGCCGGGACATCAGCCTTAGCAATCAGCCCCAGCATTTT.

This clone was counted a single time. The chain carries TRBV11-3 and TRBJ1-4; no firm D call. The CDR3 loop spans 15 amino acids. The germline V gene encodes CDR1 SGHNT and CDR2 YENEEA. Trimming left V 1 base short and J 8 bases short, with 14 bases between. The CDR3 bases are TGTGCCAGCAGCTTAGTTATCCTATCAAGCGAAAAACTGTTTTTT. Its translation: CASSLVILSSEKLFF.

This chain connects TRBV4-3 to TRBJ2-1; unclear D gene. The CDR3 spans 17 residues. CDR1 is LGHNA, CDR2 YSLEER, per germline. V lost 0 bases, J lost 3 bases, and 15 bases lay in between. The CDR3 protein is CASSQDPTDTNYNEQFF. CDR3 coding DNA: TGCGCCAGCAGCCAAGATCCCACCGACACCAACTACAATGAGCAGTTCTTC.

The chain links TRBV14 to TRBJ2-7, with 9 bases lining up with TRBD1. Germline lookup yields CDR1 SGHDN and CDR2 FVKESK. V dropped 1 base and J dropped 3; count of bases not matched to a gene: 10. The CDR3 is made up of 17 amino acids. CDR3 sequence (DNA): TGTGCCAGCAGCCAAGGCGGACGGGGACAGGGCTTCTACGAGCAGTACTTC. Translating it yields CASSQGGRGQGFYEQYF.

A single count supports this clone. The CDR3 region is CASSPARNEKLFF. The DNA for the CDR3 is TGTGCCAGCAGTCCCGCCAGGAATGAAAAACTGTTTTTT. The rearrangement joins TRBV27 to TRBJ1-4; no firm D call. CDR1 is MNHEY, CDR2 SMNVEV, per germline (reference sequence). The CDR3 has 13 amino acids. V lost 5 bases, J lost 5 bases, and 9 bases lay in between.

There are a few counts of this clone. The rearrangement joins TRBV9 to TRBJ1-5; possible D gene TRBD1, 5 bases. CDR1 SGDLS and CDR2 YYNGEE come from the germline V gene. This CDR3 is built from 14 residues. V was pared by 2 bases and J by 7 bases, with 13 bases between. The CDR3: CASSVTGVGQPQHF. For the CDR3, the DNA is TGTGCCAGCAGCGTGACGGGGGTTGGACAGCCCCAGCATTTT.

This clone was seen just once. The chain links TRBV29-1 to TRBJ1-4, with TRBD1 matching over 7 bases. V was pared by 2 bases and J by 8 bases, with 2 bases of the junction left unmatched. The CDR3 covers 12 residues. CDR1 is SQVTM and CDR2 is ANQGSEA in the germline V gene. CDR3 sequence (DNA): TGCAGCGTTGAAAGGGGGCAAGAAAAACTGTTTTTT. Translating it yields CSVERGQEKLFF.

The V gene is TRBV5-5, the J gene TRBJ1-1; 10 nucleotides align to TRBD1. The CDR3 loop spans 15 amino acids. J gave up 4 bases and V 3 bases, and 6 bases lay outside the gene matches. Germline loops: CDR1 SGHKS, CDR2 YYEKEE (reference sequence). DNA for the CDR3: TGTGCCAGCAGCTCGACAGGGGGCTTTAGCACTGAAGCTTTCTTT. This codes for CASSSTGGFSTEAFF.

V usage is TRBV19 and J usage is TRBJ2-7; 7 nucleotides align to TRBD1. V trimming: 10 bases; J trimming: 5 bases; junction bases outside the gene matches: 8. CDR3 length: 12 amino acids. The germline CDR1 and CDR2 sequences are LNHDA and SQIVND (reference sequence). The CDR3 here is CATSDRAHEQYF. CDR3 nucleotide sequence: TGTGCCACCAGTGACAGGGCCCACGAGCAGTACTTC.

The chain is built from TRBV5-4 and TRBJ2-7; D gene ambiguous. Germline CDR1 and CDR2: SGHNT and YYREEE (reference sequence). V was pared by 3 bases and J by 2 bases, with 9 bases between. This CDR3 has 13 amino acids. The CDR3 here is CASSSPVAYEQYF. CDR3 sequence (DNA): TGTGCCAGCAGCTCCCCAGTGGCCTACGAGCAGTACTTC.

The chain employs TRBV4-3 and TRBJ1-2; D unresolved. This CDR3 region has 15 residues. Germline V gives CDR1 LGHNA, CDR2 YSLEER. V lost 6 bases and J 4 bases, leaving 18 bases between the germline ends. The CDR3 DNA is TGCGCCAGCAGTTCTTCCCCCGGCCGGGTCTATGGCTACACCTTC. Its translation: CASSSSPGRVYGYTF.

This rearrangement joins TRBV28 to TRBJ2-1; D is ambiguous. Germline CDR1 MDHEN, CDR2 SYDVKM. Between the trimmed V and J ends, which lost 4 bases and 8 bases, there was a span of 6 bases. This CDR3 contains 11 residues. In DNA, the CDR3 is TGTGCCAGCAGTTACGCGGATGAGCAGTTCTTC. Amino acids: CASSYADEQFF.

In this sample, this clone turned up once. The V call is TRBV5-1, the J call TRBJ1-6; 7 bases align to TRBD1. Germline CDR1 SGHRS, CDR2 YFSETQ. The trim removed 0 bases at V and 7 bases at J, leaving 7 bases unmatched. The length of the CDR3 is 16 residues. DNA of the CDR3: TGCGCCAGCAGCTTGGCAACGGGACAGCCAAATTCACCCCTCCACTTT. Protein product: CASSLATGQPNSPLHF.

This clone has a single count. This chain links TRBV24-1 with TRBJ2-6; tentative D call: TRBD2 (6 bases). The V gene's germline CDR1 is KGHDR and CDR2 SFDVKD. V lost 3 bases and J lost 2, with 13 bases in between. The CDR3 has 17 amino acids. CDR3 residues: CATSDPRETAGANVLTF. The CDR3 region has the DNA TGTGCCACCAGTGATCCCCGGGAGACAGCTGGGGCCAACGTCCTGACTTTC.